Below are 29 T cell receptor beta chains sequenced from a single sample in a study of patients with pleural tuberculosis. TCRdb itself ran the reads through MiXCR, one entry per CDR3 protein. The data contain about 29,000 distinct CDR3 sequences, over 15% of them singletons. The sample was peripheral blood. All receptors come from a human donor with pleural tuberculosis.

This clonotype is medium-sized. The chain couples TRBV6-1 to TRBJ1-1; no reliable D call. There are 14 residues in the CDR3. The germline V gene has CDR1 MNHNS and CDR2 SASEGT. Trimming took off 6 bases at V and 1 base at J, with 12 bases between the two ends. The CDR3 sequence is CASRSSERNTEAFF. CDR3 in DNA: TGTGCCAGCAGATCGTCTGAGAGGAACACTGAAGCTTTCTTT.

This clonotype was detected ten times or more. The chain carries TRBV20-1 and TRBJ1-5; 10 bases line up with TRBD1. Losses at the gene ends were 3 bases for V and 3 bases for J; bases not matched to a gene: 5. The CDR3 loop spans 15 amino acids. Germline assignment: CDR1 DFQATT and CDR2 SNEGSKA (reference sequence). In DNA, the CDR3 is TGCAGTGCTAGTGGGACAGGGGTTCCCAATCAGCCCCAGCATTTT. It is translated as CSASGTGVPNQPQHF.

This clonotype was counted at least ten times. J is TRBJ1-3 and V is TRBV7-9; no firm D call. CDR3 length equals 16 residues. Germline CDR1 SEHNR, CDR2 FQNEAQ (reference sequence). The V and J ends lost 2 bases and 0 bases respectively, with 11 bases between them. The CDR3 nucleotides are TGTGCCAGCAGCTTATCGCGTGTATCCTCTGGAAACACCATATATTTT. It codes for CASSLSRVSSGNTIYF.

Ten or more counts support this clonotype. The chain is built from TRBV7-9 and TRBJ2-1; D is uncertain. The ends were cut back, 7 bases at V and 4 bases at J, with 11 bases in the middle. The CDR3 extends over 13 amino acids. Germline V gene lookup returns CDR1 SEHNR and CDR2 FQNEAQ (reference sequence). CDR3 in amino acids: CASIPGVYNEQFF. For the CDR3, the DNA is TGTGCCAGCATTCCAGGAGTGTACAATGAGCAGTTCTTC.

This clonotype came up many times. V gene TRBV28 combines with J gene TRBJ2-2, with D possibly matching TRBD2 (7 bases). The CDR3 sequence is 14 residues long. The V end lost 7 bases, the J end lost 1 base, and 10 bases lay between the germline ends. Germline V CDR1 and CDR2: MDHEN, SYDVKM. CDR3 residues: CASIGGQNTGELFF. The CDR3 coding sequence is TGTGCCAGCATCGGGGGGCAGAACACCGGGGAGCTGTTTTTT.

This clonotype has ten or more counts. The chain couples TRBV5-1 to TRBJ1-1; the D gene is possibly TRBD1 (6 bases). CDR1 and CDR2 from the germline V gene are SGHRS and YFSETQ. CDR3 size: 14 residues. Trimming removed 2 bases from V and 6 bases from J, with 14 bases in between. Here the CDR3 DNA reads TGCGCCAGCAGCTTTCGGGGGGCGCGACCTGAAGCTTTCTTT. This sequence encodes CASSFRGARPEAFF.

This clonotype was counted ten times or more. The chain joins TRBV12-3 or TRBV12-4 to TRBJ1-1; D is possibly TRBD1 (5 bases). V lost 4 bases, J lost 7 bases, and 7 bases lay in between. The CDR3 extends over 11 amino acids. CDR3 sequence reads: CASSSTDEAFF. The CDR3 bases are TGTGCCAGCAGTTCGACAGATGAAGCTTTCTTT.

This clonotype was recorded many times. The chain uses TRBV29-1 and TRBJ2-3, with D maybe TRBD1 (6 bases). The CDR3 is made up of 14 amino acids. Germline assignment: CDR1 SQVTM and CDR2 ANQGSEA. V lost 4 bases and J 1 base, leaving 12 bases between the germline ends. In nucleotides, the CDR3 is TGCAGCGTTGTCAGGGGATCGGGCACAGATACGCAGTATTTT. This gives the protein CSVVRGSGTDTQYF.

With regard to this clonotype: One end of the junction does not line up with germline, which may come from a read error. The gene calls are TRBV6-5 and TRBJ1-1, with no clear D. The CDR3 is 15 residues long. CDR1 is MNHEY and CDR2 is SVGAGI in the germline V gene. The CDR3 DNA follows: TGTGCTAGCAGTTACGCGGCAGGAATGAACACTGAAGCTTTCTTT. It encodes CASSYAAGMNTEAFF.

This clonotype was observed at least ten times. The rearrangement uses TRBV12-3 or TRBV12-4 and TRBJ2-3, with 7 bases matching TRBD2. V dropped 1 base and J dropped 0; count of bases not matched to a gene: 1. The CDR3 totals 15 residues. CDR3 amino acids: CASSLGGGSTDTQYF. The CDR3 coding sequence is TGTGCCAGCAGTTTAGGCGGGGGTAGCACAGATACGCAGTATTTT.

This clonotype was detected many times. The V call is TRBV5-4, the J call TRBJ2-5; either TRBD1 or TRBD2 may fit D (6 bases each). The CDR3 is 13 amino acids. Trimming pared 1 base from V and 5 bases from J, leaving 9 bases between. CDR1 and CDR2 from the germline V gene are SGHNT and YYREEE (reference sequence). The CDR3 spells CASSLTGRETQYF. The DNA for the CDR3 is TGTGCCAGCAGCTTGACAGGGAGGGAGACCCAGTACTTC.

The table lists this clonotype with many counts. The CDR3 nucleotides read TGTGCCAGCAGTCCACCGGAGGGTGGCCCTAACTATGGCTACACCTTC. Translation gives CASSPPEGGPNYGYTF. The genes are TRBV28 and TRBJ1-2; D gene unclear. The V gene's germline CDR1 is MDHEN and CDR2 SYDVKM. V was shortened by 5 bases and J by 0 bases, with 16 bases between the two germline ends. The CDR3 extends over 16 amino acids.

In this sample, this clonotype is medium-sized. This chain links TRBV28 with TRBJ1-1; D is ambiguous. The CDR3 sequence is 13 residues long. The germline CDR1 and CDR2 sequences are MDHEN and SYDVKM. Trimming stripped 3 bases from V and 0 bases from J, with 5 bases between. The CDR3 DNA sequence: TGTGCCAGCAGTTTTCGAGTGAACACTGAAGCTTTCTTT. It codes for CASSFRVNTEAFF.

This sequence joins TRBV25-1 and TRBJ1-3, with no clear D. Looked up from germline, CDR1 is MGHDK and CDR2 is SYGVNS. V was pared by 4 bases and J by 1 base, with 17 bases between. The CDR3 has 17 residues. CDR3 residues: CASSAYFRQDSGNTIYF. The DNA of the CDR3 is TGTGCCAGCAGTGCCTATTTCAGGCAGGATTCTGGAAACACCATATATTTT.

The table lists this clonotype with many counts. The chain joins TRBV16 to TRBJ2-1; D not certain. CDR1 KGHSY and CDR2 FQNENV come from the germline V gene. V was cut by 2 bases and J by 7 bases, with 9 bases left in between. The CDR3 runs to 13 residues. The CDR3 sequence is CASSQGVRNEQFF. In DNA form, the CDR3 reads TGTGCCAGCAGCCAAGGGGTCCGGAATGAGCAGTTCTTC.

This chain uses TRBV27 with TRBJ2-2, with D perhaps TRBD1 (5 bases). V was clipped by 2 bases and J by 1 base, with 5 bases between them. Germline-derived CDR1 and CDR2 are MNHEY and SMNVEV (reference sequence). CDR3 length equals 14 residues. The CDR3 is CASSLQGNTGELFF. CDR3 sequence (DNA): TGTGCCAGCAGTTTACAGGGGAACACCGGGGAGCTGTTTTTT.

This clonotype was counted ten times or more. The CDR3 region has the DNA TGTGCCAGTAGTATAGACGGTTTAGGCAGGGTGAACACCGGGGAGCTGTTTTTT. It specifies CASSIDGLGRVNTGELFF. The V call is TRBV19, the J call TRBJ2-2, with D possibly TRBD1 on 5 matching bases. CDR1 is LNHDA, CDR2 SQIVND, per germline (reference sequence). Trimming pared 0 bases from V and 1 base from J, leaving 15 bases between. The CDR3 has 18 amino acids.

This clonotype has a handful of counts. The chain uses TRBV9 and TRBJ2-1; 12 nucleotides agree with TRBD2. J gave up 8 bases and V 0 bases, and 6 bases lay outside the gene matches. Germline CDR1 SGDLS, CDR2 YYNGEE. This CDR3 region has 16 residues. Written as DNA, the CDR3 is TGTGCCAGCAGCGTAGCGACTAGCGGGAGACCCCATGAGCAGTTCTTC. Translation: CASSVATSGRPHEQFF.

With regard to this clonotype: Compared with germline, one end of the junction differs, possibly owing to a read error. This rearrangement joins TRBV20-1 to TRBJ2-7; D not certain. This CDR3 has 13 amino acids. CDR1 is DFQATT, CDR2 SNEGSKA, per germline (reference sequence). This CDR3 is CSAALSGSYEEYF. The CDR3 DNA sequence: TGCAGTGCTGCTCTTTCAGGATCCTACGAGGAGTACTTC.

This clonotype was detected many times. The CDR3 protein is CASSLGLDTEAFF. DNA for the CDR3: TGTGCCAGCAGCTTGGGATTGGACACTGAAGCTTTCTTT. V and J are TRBV7-2 and TRBJ1-1, with D unclear. The V end lost 3 bases, the J end lost 3 bases, and 8 bases lay between the germline ends. The germline V gene encodes CDR1 SGHTA and CDR2 FQGNSA. The CDR3 contains 13 residues. The whole variable domain, filled in from reference TRBV7-2 and TRBJ1-1, reads GAGVSQSPSNKVTEKGKDVELRCDPISGHTALYWYRQSLGQGLEFLIYFQGNSAPDKSGLPSDRFSAERTGGSVSTLTIQRTQQEDSAVYLCASSLGLDTEAFFGQGTRLTVV.

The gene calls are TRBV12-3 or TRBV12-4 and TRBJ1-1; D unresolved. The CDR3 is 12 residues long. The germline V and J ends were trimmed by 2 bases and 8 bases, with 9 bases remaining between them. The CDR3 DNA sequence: TGTGCCAGCAGTTTATCGACGGGCGAAGCTTTCTTT. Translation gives CASSLSTGEAFF.

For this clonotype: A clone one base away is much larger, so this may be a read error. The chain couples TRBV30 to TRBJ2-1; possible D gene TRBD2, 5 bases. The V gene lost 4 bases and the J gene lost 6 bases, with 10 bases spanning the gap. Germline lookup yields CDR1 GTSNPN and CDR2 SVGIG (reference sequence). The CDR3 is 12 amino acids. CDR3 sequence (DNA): TGTGCCTGGACCACGGACTGCAATGAGCAGTTCTTC. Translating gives CAWTTDCNEQFF.

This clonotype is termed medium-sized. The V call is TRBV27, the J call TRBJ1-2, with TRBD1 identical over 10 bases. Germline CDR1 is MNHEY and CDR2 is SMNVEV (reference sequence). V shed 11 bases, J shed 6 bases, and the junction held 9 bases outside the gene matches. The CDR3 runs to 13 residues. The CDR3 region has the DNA TGTGCCGCGTTCGCCGGGACAGGGGATGGCTACACCTTC. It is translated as CAAFAGTGDGYTF.

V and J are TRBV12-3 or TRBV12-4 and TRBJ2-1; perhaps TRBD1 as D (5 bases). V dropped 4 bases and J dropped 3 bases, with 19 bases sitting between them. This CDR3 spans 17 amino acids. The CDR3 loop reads CASSSEKDTSFYNEQFF. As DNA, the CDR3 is TGTGCCAGCAGTTCGGAAAAGGACACAAGCTTCTACAATGAGCAGTTCTTC.

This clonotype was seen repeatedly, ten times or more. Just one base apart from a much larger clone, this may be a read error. The CDR3, as DNA: TGTGCCAGCAGTGCGCAGGGGGCTGGCTATGGCTACGCCTTC. This sequence encodes CASSAQGAGYGYAF. The V call is TRBV2, the J call TRBJ1-2, with 8 bases fitting TRBD1. The CDR3 covers 14 residues. The germline V gene has CDR1 SNHLY and CDR2 FYNNEI.

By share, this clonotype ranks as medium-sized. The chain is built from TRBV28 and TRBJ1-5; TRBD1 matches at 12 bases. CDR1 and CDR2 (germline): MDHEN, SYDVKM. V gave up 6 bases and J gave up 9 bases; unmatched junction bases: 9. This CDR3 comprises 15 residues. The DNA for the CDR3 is TGTGCCAGCAGCCTGGGACAGGGGGCGAGGATGCCCCAGCATTTT. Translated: CASSLGQGARMPQHF.

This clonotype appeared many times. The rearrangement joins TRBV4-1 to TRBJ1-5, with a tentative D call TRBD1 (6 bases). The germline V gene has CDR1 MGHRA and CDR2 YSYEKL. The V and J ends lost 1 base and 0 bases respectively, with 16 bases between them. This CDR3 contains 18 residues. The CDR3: CASSQVAVPGHSNQPQHF. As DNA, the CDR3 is TGCGCCAGCAGCCAAGTAGCCGTACCGGGACATAGCAATCAGCCCCAGCATTTT.

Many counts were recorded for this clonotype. The CDR3 DNA follows: TGTGCCAGCAGCCAGGACGGACAAGACGACAATGAGCAGTTCTTC. Translated, it gives CASSQDGQDDNEQFF. The genes are TRBV3-1 and TRBJ2-1; a weak D match, TRBD1 (5 bases). The CDR3 extends over 15 amino acids. The V and J ends lost 3 bases and 5 bases respectively, with 14 bases between them. Germline-derived CDR1 and CDR2 are LGHDT and YNNKEL (reference sequence).

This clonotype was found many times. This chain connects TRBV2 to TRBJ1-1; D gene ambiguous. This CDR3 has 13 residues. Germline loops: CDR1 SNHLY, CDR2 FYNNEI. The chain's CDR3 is CGAAREPATEAFF. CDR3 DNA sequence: TGTGGCGCGGCAAGGGAGCCCGCAACTGAAGCTTTCTTT.